This T cell receptor (beta chain) stems from a study of T cell responses to AZD1222 COVID-19 vaccine. On this clone itself: Its cognate antigen is unknown.

The protocol was immunoSEQ multiplex PCR, while the TCRdb copy is restricted to in-frame clones and leaves out a portion. The profile shows some 120,000 clones, roughly 91% of them singletons. Study-level points and caveats: Only 5 to 7 individuals given AZD1222 were seropositive at baseline.

The CDR3 extends over 15 amino acids. Germline V gene sequence: CDR1 MNHEY, CDR2 SVGAGI. V lost 0 bases and J lost 5, with 14 bases in between. The chain employs TRBV6-5 and TRBJ2-7; no reliable D call. The receptor was derived from an adult in good health. Sequences were derived from peripheral blood, sampled on day 0 of MenACWY control vaccination. CDR3 in amino acids: CASSYSSRRPDEQYF. The CDR3 DNA follows: TGTGCCAGCAGTTACTCGTCCAGACGACCTGACGAGCAGTACTTC.